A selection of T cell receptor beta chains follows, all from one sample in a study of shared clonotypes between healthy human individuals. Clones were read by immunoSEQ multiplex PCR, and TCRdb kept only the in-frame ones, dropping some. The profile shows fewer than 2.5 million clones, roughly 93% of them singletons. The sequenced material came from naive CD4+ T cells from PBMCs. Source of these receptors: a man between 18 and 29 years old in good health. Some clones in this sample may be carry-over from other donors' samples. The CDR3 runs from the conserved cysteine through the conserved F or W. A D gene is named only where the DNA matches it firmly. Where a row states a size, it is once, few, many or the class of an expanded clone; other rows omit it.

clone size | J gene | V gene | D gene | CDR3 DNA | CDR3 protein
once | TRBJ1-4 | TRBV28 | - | TGTGCCAGCAGTTCAGGGGCGACGAATGAAAAACTGTTTTTT | CASSSGATNEKLFF
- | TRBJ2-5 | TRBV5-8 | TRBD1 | TGTGCCAGCAGCCTTGGACAGGGGGCGTGGGAGACCCAGTACTTC | CASSLGQGAWETQYF
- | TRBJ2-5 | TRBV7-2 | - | TGTGCCAGCAGCCCCCAAATAGGCCAGTACTTC | CASSPQIGQYF
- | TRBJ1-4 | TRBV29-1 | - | TGCAGCGTTGAAGACGTGAGGACTAATGAAAAACTGTTTTTT | CSVEDVRTNEKLFF
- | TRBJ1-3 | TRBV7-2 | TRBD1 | TGTGCCAGCAGCTCGACAGGGCTGGCCGGAAACACCATATATTTT | CASSSTGLAGNTIYF
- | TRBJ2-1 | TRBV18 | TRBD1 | TGTGCCAGCTTCCCGGACAGGACCAATGAGCAGTTCTTC | CASFPDRTNEQFF
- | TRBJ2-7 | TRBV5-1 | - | TGCGCCAGCAGCTTGGGACTGATTACCTACGAGCAGTACTTC | CASSLGLITYEQYF
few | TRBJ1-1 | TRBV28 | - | TGTGCCAGCAGAGGGCCTCCAGCTTTCTTT | CASRGPPAFF
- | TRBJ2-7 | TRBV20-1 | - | TGCAGTGCGCGAAGGAGTTACGAGCAGTACTTC | CSARRSYEQYF
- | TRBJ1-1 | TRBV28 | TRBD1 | TGTGCCAGCAGCCCAATGGGACAGGGGTATGGAAAAGATACTGAAGCTTTCTTT | CASSPMGQGYGKDTEAFF
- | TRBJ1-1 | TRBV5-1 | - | TGCGCCAGCAGCTTGGAGGGCGGACTGAACACTGAAGCTTTCTTT | CASSLEGGLNTEAFF
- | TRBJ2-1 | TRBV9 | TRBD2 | TGTGCCAGCAGTAGAAGGACTAGCGGGAGGGCGGCGGGGGACAATGAGCAGTTCTTC | CASSRRTSGRAAGDNEQFF
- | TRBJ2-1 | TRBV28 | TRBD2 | TGTGCCAGCACCTTCCGAGGCGGGAGCGACAATGAGCAGTTCTTC | CASTFRGGSDNEQFF
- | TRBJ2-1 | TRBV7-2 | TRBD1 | TGTGCCAGCAGCTTAGTGGGACAGGGTGGCAATGAGCAGTTCTTC | CASSLVGQGGNEQFF
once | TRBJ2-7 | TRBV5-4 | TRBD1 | TGTGCCAGCAGCTTGGTGGGACAGGGTATGTACGAGCAGTACTTC | CASSLVGQGMYEQYF
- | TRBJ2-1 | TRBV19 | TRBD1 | TGTGCCAGTAGTATAGAAGGGGGCGGGCACCGACTCTACAATGAGCAGTTCTTC | CASSIEGGGHRLYNEQFF
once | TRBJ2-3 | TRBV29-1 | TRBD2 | TGCAGCGTTGTGCTAGCGGGAGGGCCGACAGATACGCAGTATTTT | CSVVLAGGPTDTQYF
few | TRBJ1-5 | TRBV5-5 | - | TGTGCCAGCAGCTTAGGGGTTCGCCAGCCCCAGCATTTT | CASSLGVRQPQHF
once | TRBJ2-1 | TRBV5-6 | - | TGTGCCAGCAGCTTGGGCTGGAACTCCTACAATGAGCAGTTCTTC | CASSLGWNSYNEQFF
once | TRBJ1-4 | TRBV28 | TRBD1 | TGTGCCAGCAGTTTCTCCGGGACAGAAAGTGAAAAACTGTTTTTT | CASSFSGTESEKLFF
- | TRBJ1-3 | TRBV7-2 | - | TGTGCCAGCAGCCTAGACAGCCTTACAGGAAACACCATATATTTT | CASSLDSLTGNTIYF
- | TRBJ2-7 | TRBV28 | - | TGTGCCAGCAGTCAGGGGCCCTACGAGCAGTACTTC | CASSQGPYEQYF
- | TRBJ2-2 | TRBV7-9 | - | TGTGCCAGCAGCCCCCTTTGGAGCGGGGAGCTGTTTTTT | CASSPLWSGELFF
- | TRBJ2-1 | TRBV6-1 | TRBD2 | TGTGCCACCAAGGGCGGCGGGAGGCGTAGTAATGAGCAGTTCTTC | CATKGGGRRSNEQFF
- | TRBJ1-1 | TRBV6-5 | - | TGTGCCAGCAGTCGTACGGCAACGGGGAACACTGAAGCTTTCTTT | CASSRTATGNTEAFF
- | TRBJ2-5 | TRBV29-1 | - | TGCAGCGTAGAGACCCAGTACTTC | CSVETQYF
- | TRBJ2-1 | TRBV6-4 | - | TGTGCCAGCAGTGACGTACCTAGCGCTTACAATGAGCAGTTCTTC | CASSDVPSAYNEQFF
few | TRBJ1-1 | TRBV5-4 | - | TGTGCCAGCAGCTTGGGTATGGGGGACACTGAAGCTTTCTTT | CASSLGMGDTEAFF
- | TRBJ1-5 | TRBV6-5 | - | TGTGCCAGCAGGGGACCGAATCAGCCCCAGCATTTT | CASRGPNQPQHF
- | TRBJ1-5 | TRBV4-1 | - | TGCGCCAGCAGCCAAGGATCCCCCTTTAGCAATCAGCCCCAGCATTTT | CASSQGSPFSNQPQHF
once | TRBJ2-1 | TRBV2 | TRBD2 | TGTGCCAGCAGTGTCGTTCGGGGGAGCGGGAGTGGGGATTTGATCTTC | CASSVVRGSGSGDLIF
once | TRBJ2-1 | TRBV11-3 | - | TGTGCCAGCAGCTTAGAACCGGGGACTGAGCAGTTCTTC | CASSLEPGTEQFF
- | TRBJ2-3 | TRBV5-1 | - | TGCGCCAGCAGCTGGGGGACTAGCACAGATACGCAGTATTTT | CASSWGTSTDTQYF
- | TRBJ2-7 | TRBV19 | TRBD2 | TGTGCCAGTAGTACGACTAGCGGAAGCCCTCCCTACGAGCAGTACTTC | CASSTTSGSPPYEQYF
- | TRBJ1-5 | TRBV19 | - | TGTGCCAGTAGCCCTACAGGGATTCAGCCCCAGCATTTT | CASSPTGIQPQHF
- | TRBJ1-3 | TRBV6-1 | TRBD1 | TGTGCCAGCAGTGAATTGATCGGACAGGGTTGGGACACCATATATTTT | CASSELIGQGWDTIYF
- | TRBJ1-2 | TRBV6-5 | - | TGTGCCAGCAGTTACAGGTCCCAGAACTATGGCTACACCTTC | CASSYRSQNYGYTF
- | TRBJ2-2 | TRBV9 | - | TGTGCCAGCAGCGTAGTCTCGGAAAATCTTATCACCGGGGAGCTGTTTTTT | CASSVVSENLITGELFF